This T cell receptor (beta chain) came from a study of blood T cell repertoires in COVID-19. Some clones are missing from TCRdb's copy, which holds only in-frame ones; the method was immunoSEQ multiplex PCR. The profile covers about 270,000 clones, with 65% to 90% appearing a single time and under 15% taken by the ten largest. The CDR3 totals 13 residues. CDR1 and CDR2 (germline): LGHDT, YNNKEL (reference sequence). The V gene end was trimmed by 4 bases and the J gene end by 3 bases; junction bases not matched to a gene: 1. The clonotype comes from a woman between 70 and 85 years old with COVID-19, enrolled during active disease. The chain combines TRBV3-1 (or the pseudogene TRBV3-2) with TRBJ2-5; 8 bases align to TRBD2. The sample was peripheral blood. The CDR3 region has the DNA TGTGCCAGCAGCCTGGGACTAGAAGAGACCCAGTACTTC. It encodes CASSLGLEETQYF.